This is a list of T cell receptor beta chains from one sample in a study of cytomegalovirus exposure and HLA in healthy donors. The assay was immunoSEQ multiplex PCR, and TCRdb's table has in-frame clones only and misses some. The sample contains 130,000 to 150,000 clones, about 82% of which appear only once. The sequencing sample was made of PBMCs. Receptors originate from a male donor in good health and CMV-seronegative. CDR3s include the opening cysteine and the closing phenylalanine or tryptophan. A D gene is named only where the DNA matches it firmly. For some rows the clone size is stated as once, few or many, or as a class when expanded; others skip it.

TRBJ1-1,TRBV29-1,.,few,CSVEDDFTSNTEAFF,TGCAGCGTTGAAGATGACTTTACATCTAACACTGAAGCTTTCTTT
TRBJ2-1,TRBV28,.,.,CASSSPPGDDEQFF,TGTGCCAGCAGTTCCCCTCCCGGAGACGATGAGCAGTTCTTC
TRBJ2-1,TRBV9,TRBD2,.,CASSALAGVTSYNEQFF,TGTGCCAGCAGCGCTCTAGCGGGGGTTACCTCCTACAATGAGCAGTTCTTC
TRBJ2-1,TRBV7-2,TRBD2,.,CASSPETSGSLYNEQFF,TGTGCCAGCAGCCCAGAGACTAGCGGGAGCCTCTACAATGAGCAGTTCTTC
TRBJ1-1,TRBV13,.,.,CASSLGGPEAFF,TGTGCCAGCAGCTTGGGTGGGCCTGAAGCTTTCTTT
TRBJ1-5,TRBV5-4,TRBD1,few,CASSLGTGSGQPQHF,TGTGCCAGCAGCCTAGGGACAGGTTCTGGGCAGCCCCAGCATTTT
TRBJ1-1,TRBV6-5,.,few,CASSYSRGTEAFF,TGTGCCAGCAGTTACTCGCGGGGAACTGAAGCTTTCTTT
TRBJ1-2,TRBV14,.,.,CASSQDLLEDYGYGYTF,TGTGCCAGCAGCCAAGATCTGCTTGAGGACTACGGGTATGGCTACACCTTC
TRBJ2-3,TRBV27,.,.,CASSLSAPFGTDTQYF,TGTGCCAGCAGTTTATCGGCCCCTTTCGGCACAGATACGCAGTATTTT
TRBJ2-2,TRBV5-6,.,.,CASSLGSEGNTGELFF,TGTGCCAGCAGCTTGGGGAGTGAAGGGAACACCGGGGAGCTGTTTTTT
TRBJ1-1,TRBV12-2,.,.,CASRLGQTGTEAFF,TGTGCAAGTCGCTTGGGACAGACGGGCACTGAAGCTTTCTTT
TRBJ2-7,TRBV9,.,.,CASSVGDSSYEQYF,TGTGCCAGCAGCGTAGGGGACTCCTCCTACGAGCAGTACTTC
TRBJ2-7,TRBV10-3,.,.,CAISEEPGSSYEQYF,TGTGCCATCAGCGAGGAACCGGGAAGCTCCTACGAGCAGTACTTC
TRBJ1-4,TRBV2,.,.,CASSVLGVTNEKLFF,TGTGCCAGCAGTGTGCTCGGGGTGACTAATGAAAAACTGTTTTTT
TRBJ2-3,TRBV7-2,.,.,CASSSRDFIYTDTQYF,TGTGCCAGCAGCTCCCGGGACTTTATTTACACAGATACGCAGTATTTT
TRBJ2-7,TRBV5-6,.,.,CASSPGQGGYEQYF,TGTGCCAGCAGCCCCGGACAGGGAGGGTACGAGCAGTACTTC
TRBJ2-1,TRBV5-1,TRBD1,.,CASSLRQGEWNEQFF,TGCGCCAGCAGCTTAAGGCAGGGGGAGTGGAATGAGCAGTTCTTC
TRBJ2-7,TRBV5-1,TRBD1,.,CASSLGTGGSYEQYF,TGCGCCAGCAGCCTAGGGACAGGGGGCAGCTACGAGCAGTACTTC
TRBJ2-3,TRBV9,.,.,CASSPAGTSSDTQYF,TGTGCCAGCAGCCCCGCCGGGACTTCCTCAGATACGCAGTATTTT
TRBJ1-4,TRBV9,.,.,CASSVNGGVFGEKLFF,TGTGCCAGCAGCGTAAATGGGGGCGTCTTTGGTGAAAAACTGTTTTTT
TRBJ2-2,TRBV5-1,.,.,CASSTDRSNTGELFF,TGCGCCAGCAGCACGGACAGATCAAACACCGGGGAGCTGTTTTTT
TRBJ2-5,TRBV7-3,.,.,CASSLSPSGVASQETQYF,TGTGCCAGCAGCTTATCCCCATCGGGGGTAGCGAGCCAAGAGACCCAGTACTTC
TRBJ2-7,TRBV30,.,.,CAWSLWRGEQYF,TGTGCCTGGAGTTTGTGGCGGGGCGAGCAGTACTTC
TRBJ1-5,TRBV4-1,.,once,CASSQLQGGRNQPQHF,TGCGCCAGCAGCCAACTACAGGGTGGTAGGAATCAGCCCCAGCATTTT
TRBJ2-2,TRBV5-4,.,.,CASSFSGERDTGELFF,TGTGCCAGCAGCTTCTCAGGGGAACGGGACACCGGGGAGCTGTTTTTT
TRBJ1-5,TRBV6-4,TRBD1,few,CASSGGQGYNQPQHF,TGTGCCAGCAGTGGGGGACAGGGGTATAATCAGCCCCAGCATTTT
TRBJ2-3,TRBV11-2,.,.,CASSSDLQGSGDTQYF,TGTGCCAGCAGCTCGGACCTACAGGGCTCAGGGGATACGCAGTATTTT
TRBJ2-3,TRBV7-9,.,.,CASSPTEKLYTDTQYF,TGTGCCAGCAGCCCGACAGAAAAATTATACACAGATACGCAGTATTTT
TRBJ1-5,TRBV7-2,.,.,CASSLAYSNQPQHF,TGTGCCAGCAGCTTAGCCTACAGCAATCAGCCCCAGCATTTT
TRBJ1-6,TRBV13,.,once,CASSFQRKTATLHNSPLHF,TGTGCCAGCAGCTTTCAAAGGAAGACAGCTACCCTTCATAATTCACCCCTCCACTTT
TRBJ1-6,TRBV4-1,.,.,CASSQDLGGGINSPLHF,TGCGCCAGCAGCCAAGATCTCGGGGGGGGGATTAATTCACCCCTCCACTTT
TRBJ2-2,TRBV5-8,.,few,CASSFRLNTGELFF,TGTGCCAGCAGCTTTCGTCTGAACACCGGGGAGCTGTTTTTT
TRBJ2-1,TRBV4-2,TRBD2,.,CASSQDRVASGRGEQFF,TGTGCCAGCAGCCAAGATAGAGTGGCTAGCGGGAGAGGGGAGCAGTTCTTC
TRBJ1-1,TRBV15,.,once,CATSTYREAFF,TGTGCCACCAGCACCTACAGGGAAGCTTTCTTT
TRBJ2-2,TRBV7-6,TRBD2,few,CASSGRTRNAGELFF,TGTGCCAGCAGCGGGCGGACTAGAAACGCCGGGGAGCTGTTTTTT
TRBJ2-7,TRBV2,.,few,CASSDVAGRRAYEQYF,TGTGCCAGCAGTGATGTGGCAGGGAGGAGGGCCTACGAGCAGTACTTC
TRBJ1-1,TRBV9,.,.,CASSVGPDTEAFF,TGTGCCAGCAGCGTGGGCCCAGACACTGAAGCTTTCTTT
TRBJ2-7,TRBV7-6,TRBD1,.,CASSEGTGHSYEQYF,TGTGCCAGCAGCGAAGGGACAGGGCATTCCTACGAGCAGTACTTC
TRBJ2-1,TRBV28,TRBD2,.,CASTPHSGGRNEQFF,TGTGCCAGCACCCCCCACTCGGGAGGAAGGAATGAGCAGTTCTTC
TRBJ1-6,TRBV13,TRBD1,.,CASSPGDRMNSPLHF,TGTGCCAGCAGCCCTGGGGACAGAATGAATTCACCCCTCCACTTT
TRBJ2-1,TRBV7-2,.,few,CASSLQGGSRNEQFF,TGTGCCAGCAGCCTACAAGGGGGTAGTCGGAATGAGCAGTTCTTC
TRBJ1-1,TRBV5-6,.,few,CASSLTGSCEAFF,TGTGCCAGCAGTTTAACAGGGAGCTGTGAAGCTTTCTTT
TRBJ1-1,TRBV7-2,TRBD1,.,CASSRGTDPNPNTEAFF,TGTGCCAGCAGCCGAGGGACAGACCCAAACCCGAACACTGAAGCTTTCTTT
TRBJ1-2,TRBV30,.,.,CAWSSKAGGYTF,TGTGCCTGGAGTTCCAAGGCAGGCGGCTACACCTTC
TRBJ2-2,TRBV28,.,.,CASSGGALANTGELFF,TGTGCCAGCAGTGGTGGGGCGCTAGCGAACACCGGGGAGCTGTTTTTT
TRBJ2-7,TRBV5-6,.,.,CASSIRDMGSYEQYF,TGTGCCAGCAGCATCCGGGACATGGGCTCGTACGAGCAGTACTTC
TRBJ2-7,TRBV7-9,.,.,CSSSLSQGIVEQYF,TGTTCCAGCAGCTTAAGTCAGGGGATAGTCGAGCAGTACTTC
TRBJ1-1,TRBV28,TRBD1,.,CASSFPLKLRDRGPDTEAFF,TGTGCCAGCAGTTTCCCACTTAAACTCCGGGACAGGGGGCCAGACACTGAAGCTTTCTTT